The 32 T cell receptor beta chains given below trace back to one sample, sequenced in a study of T cell repertoires in cytomegalovirus infection. Using its own MiXCR run on the reads, TCRdb lists one record per CDR3 protein. This sample has 110,000 to 150,000 distinct CDR3 sequences, with more than 25% found just once. Antigens of these TCRs are unknown. The material sequenced was CD8+ T cells from cultured PBMCs, taken from culture after CMV antigen stimulation. The receptors originated from a human donor in good health (CMV status not recorded). Some clones in this sample may be carry-over from other donors' samples.

The chain carries TRBV6-6 and TRBJ1-1; D call uncertain. Trimming left V 5 bases short and J 7 bases short, with 14 bases between. Per germline, CDR1 MNHNY and CDR2 SVGAGI (reference sequence). The CDR3 has 13 amino acids. CDR3 nucleotides: TGTGCCAGCAGTCCCCCCCCGGAGATTGAAGCTTTCTTT. Residues: CASSPPPEIEAFF.

Only a few counts were recorded for this clonotype. CDR3 DNA: TGTGCCAGCAGTTCCTCGGAAAACACTGAAGCTTTCTTT. Translation gives CASSSSENTEAFF. The rearrangement links TRBV6-6 to TRBJ1-1; D ambiguous. There are 13 residues in the CDR3. The V end was cut by 4 bases, the J end by 2 bases, with 8 bases between. Germline V gene lookup returns CDR1 MNHNY and CDR2 SVGAGI (reference sequence).

The chain carries TRBV9 and TRBJ1-6, with D possibly being TRBD1 (5 bases). Germline CDR1 SGDLS, CDR2 YYNGEE. Trimming cost V 4 bases and J 8 bases, with 19 bases left between them. This CDR3 contains 16 residues. The CDR3 region has the DNA TGTGCCAGCAGCCTGGGGACGTCGGTTCTTGATTCACCCCTCCACTTT. It specifies CASSLGTSVLDSPLHF.

V is TRBV2 and J is TRBJ2-2; D remains unclear. The V and J ends lost 7 bases and 7 bases respectively, with 16 bases between them. Germline lookup yields CDR1 SNHLY and CDR2 FYNNEI. The CDR3 extends over 14 amino acids. The CDR3 nucleotides read TGTGCCAGCATGACCGACACAAAAAACGGGGAGCTGTTTTTT. Amino acids: CASMTDTKNGELFF.

The chain joins TRBV7-6 to TRBJ2-3, with TRBD2 as a possible D gene (7 bases). This CDR3 spans 15 amino acids. Trimming shortened V by 8 bases and J by 0 bases, and 15 bases separated the two germline ends. CDR1 is SGHVS and CDR2 is FNYEAQ in the germline V gene. The CDR3 DNA is TGTGCCAGCGCCGAAGGGGGGGGTAGCACAGATACGCAGTATTTT. Encoded protein: CASAEGGGSTDTQYF.

J is TRBJ2-2 and V is TRBV12-3 or TRBV12-4; no reliable D call. The CDR3 has 13 residues. V was trimmed by 6 bases and J by 7 bases, leaving 12 bases between them. The CDR3, as DNA: TGTGCCAGCAGAACCGGGTGGGTCGGGGAGCTGTTTTTT. This encodes CASRTGWVGELFF.

This rearrangement joins TRBV28 to TRBJ2-7; no clear D. CDR3 length: 14 amino acids. V was pared by 3 bases and J by 2 bases, with 11 bases between. CDR1 and CDR2 (germline): MDHEN, SYDVKM. The CDR3 region is CASSLLQTTYEQYF. The CDR3 nucleotides are TGTGCCAGCAGTTTGCTTCAGACCACCTACGAGCAGTACTTC.

This chain joins TRBV6-6 and TRBJ1-3; the D is unclear. Per germline, CDR1 MNHNY and CDR2 SVGAGI (reference sequence). The CDR3 sequence is 14 residues long. The V gene lost 5 bases and the J gene lost 0 bases, with 8 bases spanning the gap. The CDR3 spells CASSRPDSGNTIYF. CDR3 coding DNA: TGTGCCAGCAGTCGACCGGACTCTGGAAACACCATATATTTT.

This clonotype was picked up a small number of times. The chain uses TRBV28 and TRBJ2-1; D assignment may be TRBD1 or TRBD2 (5 bases each). The CDR3 is 16 residues long. Germline CDR1 reads MDHEN; CDR2 reads SYDVKM. Trimming left V 4 bases short and J 6 bases short, with 19 bases between. Written as DNA, the CDR3 is TGTGCCAGCAGTTCGGGTCCAGGGAGTAATGGCAATGAGCAGTTCTTC. Translation gives CASSSGPGSNGNEQFF.

A few counts support this clonotype. The chain links TRBV5-4 to TRBJ2-5; D not certain. The CDR3 extends over 14 amino acids. V was clipped by 4 bases and J by 2 bases, with 12 bases between them. CDR1 and CDR2 from the germline V gene are SGHNT and YYREEE (reference sequence). In nucleotides, the CDR3 is TGTGCCAGCAGCCCGAGCAGCGAACAAGAGACCCAGTACTTC. This sequence encodes CASSPSSEQETQYF.

Ten or more counts support this clonotype. This chain uses TRBV28 with TRBJ2-7; D is perhaps TRBD2 (5 bases). The germline V gene encodes CDR1 MDHEN and CDR2 SYDVKM. The CDR3 sequence is 13 residues long. The V gene lost 8 bases and the J gene lost 7 bases, with 18 bases spanning the gap. The CDR3 sequence: CASLRTGSWEQYF. For the CDR3, the DNA is TGTGCCAGCCTCAGGACGGGATCGTGGGAGCAGTACTTC.

This clonotype occurred a few times. The chain joins TRBV19 to TRBJ1-2; TRBD1 is a possible D gene (6 bases). Trimming took off 4 bases at V and 4 bases at J, with 10 bases between the two ends. CDR1 LNHDA and CDR2 SQIVND come from the germline V gene (reference sequence). CDR3 length: 13 residues. CDR3 loop: CASSTGTRYGYTF. The CDR3 DNA reads as TGTGCCAGTAGTACCGGGACACGCTATGGCTACACCTTC.

This clonotype was detected only a few times. V and J are TRBV27 and TRBJ1-2, with D possibly TRBD1 on 5 matching bases. Germline V gene data show CDR1 as MNHEY and CDR2 as SMNVEV (reference sequence). The CDR3 consists of 14 residues. V lost 1 base and J lost 8, with 14 bases in between. CDR3 DNA: TGTGCCAGCAGTTTATGGGGACCAACGGGGGGCTACACCTTC. Its protein product is CASSLWGPTGGYTF.

This clonotype has ten or more counts. This chain joins TRBV7-8 and TRBJ1-1, with D maybe TRBD1 (5 bases). This CDR3 spans 13 amino acids. The V end was cut by 4 bases, the J end by 4 bases, with 10 bases between. Germline lookup yields CDR1 SGHVS and CDR2 FQNEAQ. The CDR3 reads CASSSQGSTEAFF. The CDR3 DNA follows: TGTGCCAGCAGCTCGCAGGGTTCCACTGAAGCTTTCTTT.

The chain carries TRBV28 and TRBJ2-1, with TRBD2 identical over 9 bases. Germline V gene lookup returns CDR1 MDHEN and CDR2 SYDVKM. The CDR3 spans 14 residues. Trimming cost V 6 bases and J 3 bases; bases outside gene matches: 3. Here the CDR3 DNA reads TGTGCCAGCAGCGGGCGGGGGGGCTACAATGAGCAGTTCTTC. Its protein product is CASSGRGGYNEQFF.

This clonotype has just one count. This chain uses TRBV5-4 with TRBJ2-3, with D unresolved. V was pared by 2 bases and J by 2 bases, with 6 bases between. The CDR3 covers 13 residues. Germline V CDR1 and CDR2: SGHNT, YYREEE (reference sequence). In DNA form, the CDR3 reads TGTGCCAGCAGCTTAGTGATCACAGATACGCAGTATTTT. It translates to CASSLVITDTQYF.

This clonotype was counted at least ten times. The chain recombines TRBV7-2 with TRBJ2-1; D perhaps matches TRBD1 (6 bases). The CDR3 is 15 residues long. V was clipped by 7 bases and J by 4 bases, with 17 bases between them. Looked up from germline, CDR1 is SGHTA and CDR2 is FQGNSA. The DNA for the CDR3 is TGTGCCAGCACCCCTGGGGGCAGGGTTTACAATGAGCAGTTCTTC. Its protein is CASTPGGRVYNEQFF.

This rearrangement joins TRBV10-3 to TRBJ2-7, with TRBD1 as a possible D gene (5 bases). Trimming shortened V by 10 bases and J by 3 bases, and 19 bases separated the two germline ends. Looked up from germline, CDR1 is ENHRY and CDR2 is SYGVKD. This CDR3 has 14 amino acids. The CDR3 nucleotides read TGTGCCACCCTGAGGCAGGGCTCCGACTACGAGCAGTACTTC. It translates to CATLRQGSDYEQYF.

A few counts support this clonotype. CDR3 sequence: CASSTTASTDTQYF. For the CDR3, the DNA is TGTGCCAGCAGCACGACAGCAAGCACAGATACGCAGTATTTT. The rearrangement links TRBV7-9 to TRBJ2-3, with D perhaps TRBD1 (5 bases). The germline CDR1 and CDR2 sequences are SEHNR and FQNEAQ (reference sequence). The germline V and J ends were trimmed by 5 bases and 0 bases, with 9 bases remaining between them. CDR3 size: 14 residues.

This clonotype was counted between two and nine times. The chain combines TRBV29-1 with TRBJ2-7; 9 bases map to TRBD1. With 6 bases clipped from V and 3 bases from J, the junction kept 6 bases outside the gene matches. This CDR3 has 13 residues. Germline V gene data show CDR1 as SQVTM and CDR2 as ANQGSEA. The CDR3: CSVPGQGNYEQYF. DNA for the CDR3: TGCAGCGTGCCGGGACAGGGAAACTACGAGCAGTACTTC.

The chain has TRBV12-3 or TRBV12-4 and TRBJ1-2; D is unclear. V shed 1 base and J shed 7 bases, with 13 bases lying between them. This CDR3 comprises 14 residues. The CDR3 protein is CASSLGYGGFGYTF. The CDR3 nucleotides are TGTGCCAGCAGTTTAGGTTACGGAGGATTTGGCTACACCTTC.

The chain combines TRBV11-1 with TRBJ2-7, with D tentatively TRBD2 (7 bases). Germline V gives CDR1 SGHAT, CDR2 FQDESV (reference sequence). The CDR3 has 13 amino acids. Trimming left V 5 bases short and J 6 bases short, with 14 bases between. CDR3 amino acids: CASSGGAFPEQYF. The CDR3 DNA reads TGTGCCAGCAGCGGGGGGGCGTTTCCCGAGCAGTACTTC.

This CDR3 reads CASSQAVSDTQYF. CDR3 DNA: TGTGCCAGCAGCCAGGCCGTCTCAGATACGCAGTATTTT. The chain employs TRBV4-2 and TRBJ2-3; no clear D gene. V dropped 3 bases and J dropped 4 bases, with 8 bases sitting between them. The CDR3 is 13 amino acids. Germline CDR1 LGHNA, CDR2 YNFKEQ.

This chain connects TRBV15 to TRBJ1-3; D gene ambiguous. V lost 4 bases, J lost 0 bases, and 1 base lay in between. The CDR3 spans 12 residues. From germline, CDR1 is LNHNV and CDR2 YYDKDF (reference sequence). CDR3 sequence (DNA): TGTGCCACCAGCACCTCTGGAAACACCATATATTTT. Residues: CATSTSGNTIYF.

The chain uses TRBV19 and TRBJ2-7, with D maybe TRBD1 (6 bases). The CDR3 spans 15 residues. Looked up from germline, CDR1 is LNHDA and CDR2 is SQIVND (reference sequence). Trimming removed 3 bases at V and 2 bases at J, with 14 bases between. The CDR3 nucleotides are TGTGCCAGTAGTATGGGAAGGGACACCACCTACGAGCAGTACTTC. Translating it yields CASSMGRDTTYEQYF.

In the case of this clonotype: This may be a read error: a much more frequent sequence differs by one nucleotide. This chain joins TRBV2 and TRBJ1-4; no firm D call. CDR3 length equals 13 residues. Germline CDR1 is SNHLY and CDR2 is FYNNEI. CDR3 bases: TGTGCCAACAGTGAAACGGGAGGGGAAAAACTGTTTTTT. Its protein is CANSETGGEKLFF. Together with reference TRBV2 and TRBJ1-4, the CDR3 gives the full variable domain: EPEVTQTPSHQVTQMGQEVILRCVPISNHLYFYWYRQILGQKVEFLVSFYNNEISEKSEIFDDQFSVERPDGSNFTLKIRSTKLEDSAMYFCANSETGGEKLFFGSGTQLSVL.

The table lists this clonotype with many counts. The chain carries TRBV28 and TRBJ1-5; TRBD1 matches 7 bases. Per germline, CDR1 MDHEN and CDR2 SYDVKM. The CDR3 consists of 15 residues. After removal of 7 bases from V and 6 bases from J, the junction contained 12 bases not matched to a gene. CDR3 loop: CASNPDRIGSQPQHF. DNA of the CDR3: TGTGCCAGCAACCCGGACAGGATCGGGAGTCAGCCCCAGCATTTT. Variable domain in full (rest from reference TRBV28 and TRBJ1-5): DVKVTQSSRYLVKRTGEKVFLECVQDMDHENMFWYRQDPGLGLRLIYFSYDVKMKEKGDIPEGYSVSREKKERFSLILESASTNQTSMYLCASNPDRIGSQPQHFGDGTRLSIL.

This clonotype appeared a few times. The chain carries TRBV12-3 or TRBV12-4 and TRBJ2-4; no clear D. CDR3 length equals 12 residues. V shed 8 bases and J shed 4 bases, with 9 bases lying between them. This CDR3 reads CASAPEKNIQYF. In DNA form, the CDR3 reads TGTGCCAGCGCTCCGGAAAAAAACATTCAGTACTTC.

This clonotype was detected a few times. V and J are TRBV12-3 or TRBV12-4 and TRBJ2-7, with D unclear. V lost 4 bases and J 0 bases, leaving 7 bases between the germline ends. The CDR3 is 13 amino acids. CDR3 loop: CASSSPSSYEQYF. CDR3 coding DNA: TGTGCCAGCAGTTCCCCGAGCTCCTACGAGCAGTACTTC.

There are a few counts of this clonotype. The chain joins TRBV29-1 to TRBJ1-1; D not resolved. Germline CDR1 is SQVTM and CDR2 is ANQGSEA. Between the trimmed V and J ends, which lost 3 bases and 0 bases, there was a span of 5 bases. The CDR3 length is 12 residues. Written as DNA, the CDR3 is TGCAGCGTTGACATCCTGAACACTGAAGCTTTCTTT. It specifies CSVDILNTEAFF.

Concerning this clonotype itself: At one end, the junction sequence differs from germline, possibly due to a read error. CDR3 sequence: CASSSVDRFNTF. The CDR3, as DNA: TGTGCCAGCAGCTCCGTCGACAGGTTCAACACCTTC. The chain uses TRBV5-3 and TRBJ1-2; a weak D match, TRBD1 (6 bases). TRBV5-3 is labeled an ORF, and its function is uncertain. This CDR3 contains 12 residues.

The chain has TRBV9 and TRBJ2-1; 13 nucleotides agree with TRBD2. V lost 4 bases, J lost 3 bases, and 4 bases stayed unmatched. The CDR3 consists of 16 residues. The germline V gene has CDR1 SGDLS and CDR2 YYNGEE. In DNA form, the CDR3 reads TGTGCCAGCAGCCCCGGGACTAGCGGGGACTACAATGAGCAGTTCTTC. Translation: CASSPGTSGDYNEQFF.